A single sample gave rise to the 14 T cell receptor beta chains below, sequenced in a study of blood T cell repertoires in COVID-19. This table comes from immunoSEQ multiplex PCR, and its TCRdb copy is limited to in-frame clones, with some not included. The sample has some 100,000 clones; 70% to 90% are singletons. The sample comprised peripheral blood. The receptors come from a human donor in a cohort sampled during active COVID-19.

This chain links TRBV28 with TRBJ2-7, with 9 positions matching TRBD1. Germline trimming cut 5 bases from V and 5 bases from J; bases unmatched to any gene: 7. CDR1 MDHEN and CDR2 SYDVKM come from the germline V gene. The CDR3 is 14 residues long. The CDR3 DNA reads TGTGCCAGCAGTCACTACAGGGGGCGCGACGAGCAGTACTTC. Its translation: CASSHYRGRDEQYF.

The count of this clone is one. V and J are TRBV4-2 and TRBJ2-1; TRBD2 is a possible D gene (5 bases). The CDR3 covers 15 residues. Germline V gene sequence: CDR1 LGHNA, CDR2 YNFKEQ. V was shortened by 0 bases and J by 8 bases, with 14 bases between the two germline ends. The CDR3 reads CASSQDEVFSDEQFF. The CDR3 DNA reads as TGTGCCAGCAGCCAAGATGAAGTGTTTAGCGATGAGCAGTTCTTC.

The rearrangement links TRBV5-1 to TRBJ1-1, with 9 bases lining up with TRBD1. The CDR3 extends over 14 amino acids. CDR1 SGHRS and CDR2 YFSETQ come from the germline V gene. V trimming: 4 bases; J trimming: 6 bases; junction bases outside the gene matches: 7. The CDR3 DNA reads as TGCGCCAGCAGCACGGGACAGGGAGGGGCTGAAGCTTTCTTT. This encodes CASSTGQGGAEAFF.

The chain is built from TRBV10-1 and TRBJ2-2; 11 nucleotides match TRBD1. This CDR3 has 19 amino acids. Looked up from germline, CDR1 is WNHNN and CDR2 is SYGVQD (reference sequence). The ends lost 7 bases at V and 0 bases at J; junction bases unmatched: 13. CDR3 DNA: TGCGCCAGCACCTCCGTGGACAGGGGGCGACGTTCGAACACCGGGGAGCTGTTTTTT. It encodes CASTSVDRGRRSNTGELFF.

The chain joins TRBV18 to TRBJ1-5; TRBD1 matches at 8 bases. Germline V CDR1 and CDR2: KGHSH, LQKENI. Trimming took 3 bases from V and 0 from J; bases not matched to a gene: 7. The CDR3 is made up of 17 amino acids. The CDR3 reads CASSPDRGTGSNQPQHF. The CDR3 nucleotides are TGTGCCAGCTCACCCGACAGGGGAACGGGTAGCAATCAGCCCCAGCATTTT.

This clone was counted once. The chain has TRBV28 and TRBJ2-1, with 8 bases that match TRBD1. The germline CDR1 and CDR2 sequences are MDHEN and SYDVKM. With 6 bases clipped from V and 6 bases from J, the junction kept 7 bases outside the gene matches. The length of the CDR3 is 14 residues. CDR3: CASRPQGASNEQFF. The CDR3 nucleotides are TGTGCCAGCAGGCCTCAGGGGGCGAGCAATGAGCAGTTCTTC.

In DNA form, the CDR3 reads TGTGCCATCAGCCGACAGAACAATGAGCAGTTCTTC. Amino acid sequence: CAISRQNNEQFF. The genes are TRBV10-3 and TRBJ2-1; weak D call: TRBD1 (5 bases). Germline V CDR1 and CDR2: ENHRY, SYGVKD. The CDR3 is 12 amino acids. V gave up 6 bases and J gave up 5 bases, with 8 bases separating them.

This chain links TRBV15 with TRBJ2-7, with 9 bases fitting TRBD2. Germline V CDR1 and CDR2: LNHNV, YYDKDF (reference sequence). With 0 bases clipped from V and 4 bases from J, the junction kept 7 bases outside the gene matches. The CDR3 is 16 residues long. CDR3 protein: CATSREGGGATYEQYF. The CDR3 DNA sequence: TGTGCCACCAGCAGAGAAGGCGGGGGGGCGACTTACGAGCAGTACTTC.

The chain uses TRBV14 and TRBJ2-2; a possible D gene is TRBD1 (6 bases). Trimming stripped 6 bases from V and 4 bases from J, with 18 bases between. There are 16 residues in the CDR3. The germline gives CDR1 SGHDN, CDR2 FVKESK. CDR3 bases: TGTGCCAGCAGTCCGTCGGCAGGGGCCATCACCGGGGAGCTGTTTTTT. Its protein product is CASSPSAGAITGELFF.

This chain joins TRBV27 and TRBJ2-2, with 15 positions matching TRBD2. There are 18 residues in the CDR3. Germline lookup yields CDR1 MNHEY and CDR2 SMNVEV (reference sequence). The V and J ends lost 6 bases and 4 bases, in that order; junction bases with no gene match: 9. The CDR3 protein is CASSLRTSGGAVTGELFF. The CDR3 bases are TGTGCCAGCAGCCTCCGGACTAGCGGGGGGGCGGTCACCGGGGAGCTGTTTTTT.

The chain couples TRBV6-2 or TRBV6-3 to TRBJ2-7, with 7 bases fitting TRBD1. V gave up 4 bases and J gave up 5 bases; unmatched junction bases: 8. This CDR3 comprises 14 residues. Germline V lookup: CDR1 MNHEY, CDR2 SVGEGT. In DNA form, the CDR3 reads TGTGCCAGCAGTTTTGAGACAGGGTCCCACGAGCAGTACTTC. Translated, it gives CASSFETGSHEQYF.

The chain has TRBV5-4 and TRBJ2-1; 9 nucleotides match TRBD1. This CDR3 is 13 amino acids long. In germline, CDR1 is SGHNT, CDR2 YYREEE (reference sequence). V shed 4 bases, J shed 5 bases, and the junction held 1 base outside the gene matches. CDR3 region: CASSRTGDNEQFF. The CDR3 DNA reads as TGTGCCAGCAGCAGGACAGGGGACAATGAGCAGTTCTTC.

The chain is built from TRBV5-1 and TRBJ2-3; D gene unclear. The CDR3 runs 14 residues. Germline CDR1 is SGHRS and CDR2 is YFSETQ. The V and J ends lost 0 bases and 4 bases respectively, with 9 bases between them. CDR3 DNA sequence: TGCGCCAGCAGCTTGGGTCTAGTTGCAGATACGCAGTATTTT. Translation: CASSLGLVADTQYF.

V gene TRBV6-5 combines with J gene TRBJ1-1, with D unclear. The V gene's germline CDR1 is MNHEY and CDR2 SVGAGI. CDR3 length: 13 amino acids. Trimming removed 6 bases at V and 4 bases at J, with 12 bases between. CDR3 DNA sequence: TGTGCCAGCAGCCCACCCCCCGGCACTGAAGCTTTCTTT. This gives the protein CASSPPPGTEAFF.